Shown below are 23 T cell receptor beta chains from a single sample sequenced in a study of shared clonotypes between healthy human individuals. CD45RO-negative cells were positively selected for CCR7, leaving out terminally differentiated effector memory CD45RA+ cells. Sequencing used immunoSEQ multiplex PCR; TCRdb keeps in-frame clones, though not all of them. The table records approximately 600,000 clones, 95% of them present only once. Material for sequencing was naive CD8+ T cells sorted from blood. The receptors originated from a woman aged 30 to 39 in good health.

With regard to this clone: Other DNA sequences from this sample encode an identical CDR3 as well. The rearrangement uses TRBV27 and TRBJ2-3; unclear D gene. Deletions cut 3 bases from V and 1 base from J, with 11 bases between. The CDR3 runs 15 residues. Germline-derived CDR1 and CDR2 are MNHEY and SMNVEV (reference sequence). In nucleotides, the CDR3 is TGTGCCAGCAGTTTGTCGAGTTTAGGCACAGATACGCAGTATTTT. Protein sequence: CASSLSSLGTDTQYF.

The chain couples TRBV10-1 to TRBJ1-2; D is unresolved. Germline CDR1 is WNHNN and CDR2 is SYGVQD (reference sequence). V was clipped by 0 bases and J by 4 bases, with 6 bases between them. This CDR3 has 13 amino acids. CDR3 sequence: CASSESSGYGYTF. CDR3 coding DNA: TGCGCCAGCAGTGAGTCGTCTGGCTATGGCTACACCTTC.

The chain employs TRBV2 and TRBJ2-1; a possible D gene is TRBD2 (5 bases). Germline V gene sequence: CDR1 SNHLY, CDR2 FYNNEI. This CDR3 region has 14 residues. V lost 8 bases and J 0 bases, leaving 11 bases between the germline ends. The DNA of the CDR3 is TGTGCCAGCGAGGGTATAAACTCCTACAATGAGCAGTTCTTC. It yields the protein CASEGINSYNEQFF.

The chain links TRBV5-6 to TRBJ2-6; 9 nucleotides agree with TRBD1. This CDR3 has 18 residues. CDR1 is SGHDT, CDR2 YYEEEE, per germline. V gave up 4 bases and J gave up 3 bases; unmatched junction bases: 11. CDR3 sequence (DNA): TGTGCCAGCAGCCAAGGTGACAGGGGGTTGAATGGGGCCAACGTCCTGACTTTC. Amino acid sequence: CASSQGDRGLNGANVLTF.

The chain couples TRBV5-1 to TRBJ2-7; 7 bases line up with TRBD1. The germline V gene encodes CDR1 SGHRS and CDR2 YFSETQ. CDR3 length: 14 amino acids. V shed 4 bases, J shed 1 base, and the junction held 5 bases outside the gene matches. CDR3 sequence (DNA): TGCGCCAGCAGCGGACAGGAAAAATCCTACGAGCAGTACTTC. Translated, it gives CASSGQEKSYEQYF.

This clone was seen only once. The genes are TRBV7-9 and TRBJ2-7, with D tentatively TRBD1 or TRBD2 (5 bases each). The V gene lost 4 bases and the J gene lost 0 bases, with 19 bases spanning the gap. This CDR3 has 17 residues. Germline assignment: CDR1 SEHNR and CDR2 FQNEAQ (reference sequence). The CDR3 coding sequence is TGTGCCAGCAGCTACGTAGGGACCAAAAAGGACTCCTACGAGCAGTACTTC. Amino acid sequence: CASSYVGTKKDSYEQYF.

The chain links TRBV11-2 to TRBJ1-5, with D unclear. The germline gives CDR1 SGHAT, CDR2 FQNNGV. CDR3 length equals 13 residues. V lost 1 base to trimming and J lost 3 bases, with 4 bases between them. As DNA, the CDR3 is TGTGCCAGCAGCTTAGGATACAATCAGCCCCAGCATTTT. Its translation: CASSLGYNQPQHF.

The chain is built from TRBV27 and TRBJ1-2; perhaps TRBD1 as D (6 bases). Germline CDR1 and CDR2: MNHEY and SMNVEV (reference sequence). This CDR3 spans 14 amino acids. V was trimmed by 3 bases and J by 5 bases, leaving 13 bases between them. The CDR3 sequence: CASSLGGRQYGYTF. CDR3 nucleotides: TGTGCCAGCAGTTTGGGGGGGCGCCAATATGGCTACACCTTC.

Only a few counts were recorded for this clone. The chain joins TRBV7-9 to TRBJ2-7; the D is unclear. The V gene's germline CDR1 is SEHNR and CDR2 FQNEAQ (reference sequence). The CDR3 is 12 residues long. Trimming took off 3 bases at V and 6 bases at J, with 9 bases between the two ends. CDR3 DNA sequence: TGTGCCAGCAGCTTGAGTAACTCCGAGCAGTACTTC. It yields the protein CASSLSNSEQYF.

This chain links TRBV28 with TRBJ2-7, with TRBD2 matching 7 bases. CDR1 is MDHEN, CDR2 SYDVKM, per germline. This CDR3 is 16 amino acids long. After removal of 4 bases from V and 3 bases from J, the junction contained 12 bases not matched to a gene. This chain's CDR3 is CASSSPRENPFYEQYF. In DNA, the CDR3 is TGTGCCAGCAGTTCCCCGCGGGAGAACCCCTTCTACGAGCAGTACTTC.

The genes are TRBV27 and TRBJ2-7; D gene uncertain. V was clipped by 7 bases and J by 5 bases, with 15 bases between them. Germline loops: CDR1 MNHEY, CDR2 SMNVEV (reference sequence). This CDR3 spans 13 amino acids. The CDR3 coding sequence is TGTGCCAGCACCCTGACCAGCCTTCACGAGCAGTACTTC. Translation gives CASTLTSLHEQYF.

The V call is TRBV19, the J call TRBJ2-5; 9 bases are a match to TRBD1. V lost 11 bases to trimming and J lost 3 bases; unmatched junction nucleotides: 10. Germline lookup yields CDR1 LNHDA and CDR2 SQIVND (reference sequence). The CDR3 has 14 residues. As DNA, the CDR3 is TGTGCCGGATCGTGTGGGGACAGGGAAGAGACCCAGTACTTC. Residues: CAGSCGDREETQYF.

The gene calls are TRBV28 and TRBJ2-7; 14 positions agree with TRBD2. The CDR3 covers 16 residues. CDR1 and CDR2 (germline): MDHEN, SYDVKM. The J segment lost 2 bases and the V segment lost 5 bases, leaving 5 bases of the junction unmatched. CDR3 sequence: CASSPGTSGRTYEQYF. The CDR3 DNA reads TGTGCCAGCAGTCCCGGGACTAGCGGGAGAACCTACGAGCAGTACTTC.

V is TRBV28 and J is TRBJ2-3; 8 nucleotides agree with TRBD2. V was clipped by 1 base and J by 3 bases; unmatched bases: 3. Germline-derived CDR1 and CDR2 are MDHEN and SYDVKM. The CDR3 runs 15 residues. In nucleotides, the CDR3 is TGTGCCAGCAGTTTATTGAGCGGGAGAACAGATACGCAGTATTTT. This gives the protein CASSLLSGRTDTQYF.

This chain uses TRBV29-1 with TRBJ2-2; D gene uncertain. Germline CDR1 is SQVTM and CDR2 is ANQGSEA. V lost 6 bases, J lost 11 bases, and 10 bases lay in between. The CDR3 runs 10 residues. In nucleotides, the CDR3 is TGCAGCGTATACCGTGACGAGCTGTTTTTT. Translated: CSVYRDELFF.

This chain links TRBV19 with TRBJ1-5; D possibly corresponds to TRBD1 (5 bases). CDR3 size: 14 residues. Trimming left V 3 bases short and J 3 bases short, with 9 bases between. CDR1 LNHDA and CDR2 SQIVND come from the germline V gene (reference sequence). The CDR3: CASSIREANQPQHF. The CDR3 coding sequence is TGTGCCAGTAGTATCAGGGAAGCCAATCAGCCCCAGCATTTT.

The chain uses TRBV19 and TRBJ1-6; 9 bases agree with TRBD1. The CDR3 covers 15 residues. V gave up 7 bases and J gave up 6 bases; unmatched junction bases: 7. CDR1 and CDR2 from the germline V gene are LNHDA and SQIVND (reference sequence). For the CDR3, the DNA is TGTGCCAGTAAGGAAATGACAGGGGGTAATTCACCCCTCCACTTT. This gives the protein CASKEMTGGNSPLHF. The variable domain in full, with the rest retrieved from reference TRBV19 and TRBJ1-6, is DGGITQSPKYLFRKEGQNVTLSCEQNLNHDAMYWYRQDPGQGLRLIYYSQIVNDFQKGDIAEGYSVSREKKESFPLTVTSAQKNPTAFYLCASKEMTGGNSPLHFGNGTRLTVT.

V and J are TRBV28 and TRBJ2-7; 13 nucleotides agree with TRBD2. V was pared by 6 bases and J by 3 bases, with 11 bases of the junction left unmatched. The CDR3 runs 17 residues. Germline loops: CDR1 MDHEN, CDR2 SYDVKM. CDR3 sequence (DNA): TGTGCCAGCAGACTCAGGACTAGCGGGAGAATGGGCTACGAGCAGTACTTC. This translates into CASRLRTSGRMGYEQYF.

The rearrangement joins TRBV19 to TRBJ1-3; 9 positions agree with TRBD1. V shed 6 bases, J shed 2 bases, and the junction held 5 bases outside the gene matches. The CDR3 totals 15 residues. The germline CDR1 and CDR2 sequences are LNHDA and SQIVND (reference sequence). CDR3 sequence (DNA): TGTGCCAGTAGCCCGGACAGGGGTCCTGGAAACACCATATATTTT. Residues: CASSPDRGPGNTIYF.

The rearrangement uses TRBV7-9 and TRBJ2-2; maybe TRBD1 (5 bases). The V end lost 4 bases, the J end lost 0 bases, and 12 bases lay between the germline ends. The V gene's germline CDR1 is SEHNR and CDR2 FQNEAQ (reference sequence). There are 16 residues in the CDR3. CDR3 amino acids: CASSWGGGTNTGELFF. The CDR3 nucleotides are TGTGCCAGCAGCTGGGGCGGCGGTACGAACACCGGGGAGCTGTTTTTT.

Only one count was recorded for this clone. The chain couples TRBV11-1 to TRBJ2-7; no clear D gene. V was clipped by 6 bases and J by 3 bases, with 9 bases between them. CDR3 length: 12 residues. Germline V gene data show CDR1 as SGHAT and CDR2 as FQDESV (reference sequence). The CDR3 sequence is CASSPDGYEQYF. The CDR3 region has the DNA TGTGCCAGCAGTCCGGACGGCTACGAGCAGTACTTC.

A note on this clone: Within the sample, other DNA sequences also encode this same CDR3. The gene calls are TRBV28 and TRBJ1-1, with D unresolved. Germline values: CDR1 MDHEN, CDR2 SYDVKM. The CDR3 totals 11 residues. V was clipped by 3 bases and J by 5 bases, with 4 bases between them. CDR3 sequence reads: CASSFGTEAFF. CDR3 coding DNA: TGTGCCAGCAGTTTCGGGACTGAAGCTTTCTTT.

The chain recombines TRBV6-7 with TRBJ1-5; D uncertain. TRBV6-7 is an ORF; its function is uncertain. Trimming shortened V by 2 bases and J by 4 bases, and 3 bases separated the two germline ends. CDR3 size: 12 residues. The DNA for the CDR3 is TGTGCCAGCAGTTACACAAATCAGCCCCAGCATTTT. This gives the protein CASSYTNQPQHF.